The T cell receptor beta chain under discussion was sequenced for a study of EBV T-cell therapy then PD-1 blockade in nasopharyngeal carcinoma. As for this clone: Antigen unknown.

Germline loops: CDR1 KGHSH, CDR2 LQKENI. This CDR3 has 15 amino acids. The germline V and J ends were trimmed by 0 bases and 3 bases, with 11 bases remaining between them. Time point defined: 266 days after commencement of treatment, after nivolumab therapy. The treatment here: AdE1-LMPpoly-expanded autologous EBV-specific T-cell therapy followed by anti-PD-1 nivolumab. Sequencing was performed with immunoSEQ multiplex PCR; in TCRdb, only in-frame clones are kept and a portion is missing. The sample shows around 20,000 clones, roughly four fifths of them seen only once. The specimen comprised CD8+ T cells from blood, sampled at roughly day 280 from a patient whose treatment included autologous EBV-specific T cells and nivolumab. The rearrangement joins TRBV18 to TRBJ1-1, with TRBD1 as a possible D gene (5 bases). The source of this sequence is a man aged 40-49 years with nasopharyngeal carcinoma. CDR3 sequence reads: CASSPPPGRDTEAFF. Here the CDR3 DNA reads TGTGCCAGCTCACCACCGCCGGGCAGGGACACTGAAGCTTTCTTT.